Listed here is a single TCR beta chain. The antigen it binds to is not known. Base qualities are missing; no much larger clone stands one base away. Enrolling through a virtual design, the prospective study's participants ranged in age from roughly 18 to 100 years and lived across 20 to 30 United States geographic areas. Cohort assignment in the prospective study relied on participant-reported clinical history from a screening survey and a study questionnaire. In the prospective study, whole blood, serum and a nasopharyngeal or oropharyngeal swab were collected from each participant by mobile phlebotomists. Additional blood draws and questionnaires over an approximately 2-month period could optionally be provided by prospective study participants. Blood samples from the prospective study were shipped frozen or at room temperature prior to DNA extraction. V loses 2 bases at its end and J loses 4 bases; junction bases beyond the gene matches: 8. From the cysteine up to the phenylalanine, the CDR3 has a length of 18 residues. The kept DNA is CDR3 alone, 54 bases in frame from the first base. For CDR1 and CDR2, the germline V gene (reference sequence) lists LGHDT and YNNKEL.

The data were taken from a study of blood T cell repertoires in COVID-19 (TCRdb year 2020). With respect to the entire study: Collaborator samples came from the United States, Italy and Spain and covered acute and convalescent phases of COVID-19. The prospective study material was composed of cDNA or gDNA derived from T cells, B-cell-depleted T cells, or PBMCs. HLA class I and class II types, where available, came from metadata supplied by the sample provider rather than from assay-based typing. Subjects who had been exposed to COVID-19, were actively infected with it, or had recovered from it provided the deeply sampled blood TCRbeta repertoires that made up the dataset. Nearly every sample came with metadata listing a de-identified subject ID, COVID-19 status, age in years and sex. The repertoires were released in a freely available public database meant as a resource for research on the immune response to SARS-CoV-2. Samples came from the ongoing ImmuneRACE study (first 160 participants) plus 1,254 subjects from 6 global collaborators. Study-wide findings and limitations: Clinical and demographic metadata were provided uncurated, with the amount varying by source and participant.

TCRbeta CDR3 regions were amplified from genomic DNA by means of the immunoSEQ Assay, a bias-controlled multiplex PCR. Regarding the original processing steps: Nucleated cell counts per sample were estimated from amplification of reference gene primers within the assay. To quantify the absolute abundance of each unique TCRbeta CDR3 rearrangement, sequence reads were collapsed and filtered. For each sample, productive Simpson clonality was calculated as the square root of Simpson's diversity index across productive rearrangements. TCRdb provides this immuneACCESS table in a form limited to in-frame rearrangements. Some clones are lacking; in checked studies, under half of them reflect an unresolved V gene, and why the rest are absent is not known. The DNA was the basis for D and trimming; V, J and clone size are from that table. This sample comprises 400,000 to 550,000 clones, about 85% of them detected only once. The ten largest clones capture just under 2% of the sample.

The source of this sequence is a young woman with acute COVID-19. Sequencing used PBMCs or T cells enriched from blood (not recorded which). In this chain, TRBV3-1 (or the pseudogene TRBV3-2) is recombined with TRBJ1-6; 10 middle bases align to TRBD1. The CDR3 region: CASSQITGTGAYNSPLHF. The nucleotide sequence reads TGTGCCAGCAGCCAAATAACCGGGACAGGGGCTTATAATTCACCCCTCCACTTT.